This T cell receptor (beta chain) was identified in a study of CD8 T cells in Susac syndrome. This clonotype was counted once. The RNA input was roughly 0.45 to 1 ug, and it was reverse transcribed with random hexamers. Multiplex PCR with immunoSEQ amplified the TCR beta CDR3 across 54 Vbeta and 13 Jbeta. TCRdb called the immunoSEQ multiplex PCR reads again in MiXCR, with one record for every CDR3 protein. The table records approximately 200,000 distinct CDR3 sequences, about 93% of them present only once. V gave up 6 bases and J gave up 3 bases; unmatched junction bases: 11. The CDR3 spans 15 residues. Germline CDR1 is DFQATT and CDR2 is SNEGSKA (reference sequence). CD8+ and CD4+ T cells taken from blood had their TCR beta sequenced. The multiple sclerosis controls were treatment-naive patients, and their relapsing-remitting disease was stable or active. Negative isolation yielded the CD8+ and CD4+ T cells, while FACS enriched the TEMRA cells.

The sample taken for sequencing was CD8+ T cells from PBMCs. The V and J genes are TRBV20-1 and TRBJ2-1; TRBD1 matches at 7 bases. The clonotype comes from a human donor with multiple sclerosis. For the CDR3, the DNA is TGCAGTGCCAGATATACCGGGACAGTCTACAATGAGCAGTTCTTC. Protein sequence: CSARYTGTVYNEQFF.